The 26 T cell receptor beta chains below were found in one sample sequenced in a study of T cells in Graves' hyperthyroidism and ophthalmopathy. The CDR3 regions of TCR beta were amplified from RNA transcripts. During a first-round RT-PCR of the TCR CDR3, the HTBI primer set was used. TCRdb re-analysed the multiplex PCR reads in MiXCR, keeping a single row per CDR3 protein. The table includes roughly 630,000 distinct CDR3 sequences, 15% to 19% detected once. The sample was blood. The receptors stem from a woman younger than 45 with Graves' hyperthyroidism.

The CDR3 nucleotides are TGCGCCAGCAGCCAAAGAAGGGGAGGGCCGAGATCCTACAATGAGCAGTTCTTC. It yields the protein CASSQRRGGPRSYNEQFF. This chain uses TRBV4-1 with TRBJ2-1, with TRBD2 matching over 7 bases. J lost 1 base, V lost 2 bases, and 11 bases had no gene match. This CDR3 contains 18 residues. The germline gives CDR1 MGHRA, CDR2 YSYEKL.

This clonotype was recorded many times. The J gene is TRBJ2-7, the V gene TRBV6-6, with TRBD1 identical over 7 bases. Losses at the gene ends were 2 bases for V and 1 base for J; bases not matched to a gene: 8. Germline CDR1 MNHNY, CDR2 SVGAGI (reference sequence). This CDR3 has 16 residues. The CDR3 region is CASSYRQGEGSYEQYF. The CDR3 DNA follows: TGTGCCAGCAGTTACCGACAGGGTGAGGGGTCCTACGAGCAGTACTTC.

This clonotype was seen many times. V usage is TRBV11-2 and J usage is TRBJ2-3; 7 positions match TRBD1. V trimming: 5 bases; J trimming: 1 base; junction bases outside the gene matches: 6. The CDR3 is 15 residues long. Per germline, CDR1 SGHAT and CDR2 FQNNGV. CDR3 nucleotide sequence: TGTGCCAGCAGCCCCGGACAGGTTGGCACAGATACGCAGTATTTT. Its protein product is CASSPGQVGTDTQYF.

This clonotype was found many times. This chain connects TRBV6-5 to TRBJ2-7; 8 bases agree with TRBD2. Germline-derived CDR1 and CDR2 are MNHEY and SVGAGI. Trimming at V came to 0 bases and at J to 6 bases, leaving 7 bases not matched to a gene. The CDR3 spans 15 residues. The CDR3 is CASSYSTGTSIEQYF. The CDR3 nucleotides read TGTGCCAGCAGTTACTCAACCGGGACTAGTATCGAGCAGTACTTC.

This clonotype was picked up a small number of times. The chain has TRBV13 and TRBJ1-2; 10 positions match TRBD1. This CDR3 spans 17 amino acids. Germline trimming cut 2 bases from V and 7 bases from J; bases unmatched to any gene: 13. Germline V gene sequence: CDR1 PRHDT, CDR2 FYEKMQ (reference sequence). The CDR3 region is CASSLPGQGISTGGYTF. The CDR3 DNA follows: TGTGCCAGCAGCTTACCGGGACAGGGGATCTCCACGGGTGGCTACACCTTC.

The chain employs TRBV7-9 and TRBJ2-7, with TRBD2 matching 7 bases. Per germline, CDR1 SEHNR and CDR2 FQNEAQ (reference sequence). The V segment lost 6 bases and the J segment 2 bases; nucleotides outside the gene matches: 4. The CDR3 covers 13 residues. The CDR3 DNA reads TGTGCCAGCAGTAAGGGACTAACCTACGAGCAGTACTTC. Amino acid sequence: CASSKGLTYEQYF.

The table lists this clonotype with many counts. The rearrangement links TRBV7-2 to TRBJ2-2; 8 nucleotides align to TRBD1. CDR3 size: 15 residues. With V trimmed by 5 bases and J by 4 bases, 6 bases remained unmatched. Germline assignment: CDR1 SGHTA and CDR2 FQGNSA. CDR3 residues: CASSPRTGSTGELFF. The CDR3 coding sequence is TGTGCCAGCAGCCCGAGGACAGGGAGCACCGGGGAGCTGTTTTTT.

The sample holds many counts of this clonotype. V is TRBV4-1 and J is TRBJ2-7, with TRBD2 matching 12 bases. The junction had 4 bases not matched to a gene; V was cut back by 4 bases and J by 0 bases. Germline CDR1 is MGHRA and CDR2 is YSYEKL. CDR3 length: 16 amino acids. The CDR3 sequence is CASSLRGLAGSYEQYF. CDR3 nucleotide sequence: TGCGCCAGCAGCCTTAGGGGACTAGCGGGCTCCTACGAGCAGTACTTC.

This chain connects TRBV2 to TRBJ1-6, with D perhaps matching TRBD1 (5 bases). V was pared by 8 bases and J by 10 bases, with 21 bases between. The germline V gene encodes CDR1 SNHLY and CDR2 FYNNEI. CDR3 length: 15 amino acids. CDR3 DNA: TGTGCCAGCTCACCACCGAGGGCAGGGAACTCACCCCTCCACTTT. Translated: CASSPPRAGNSPLHF.

This clonotype turned up a few times. J is TRBJ2-2 and V is TRBV6-1, with 8 bases that match TRBD2. CDR1 and CDR2 (germline): MNHNS, SASEGT. The CDR3 sequence is 14 residues long. V was clipped by 5 bases and J by 4 bases; unmatched bases: 3. The CDR3 DNA reads TGTGCCAGCAGTCGACGGGGGGGCACCGGGGAGCTGTTTTTT. Protein product: CASSRRGGTGELFF.

CDR3 residues: CSAESAAGELFF. The CDR3 coding sequence is TGCAGTGCGGAGAGTGCGGCCGGGGAGCTGTTTTTT. This chain links TRBV20-1 with TRBJ2-2; D remains ambiguous. The CDR3 is 12 residues long. Trimming stripped 6 bases from V and 6 bases from J, with 11 bases between. Germline CDR1 is DFQATT and CDR2 is SNEGSKA (reference sequence).

This clonotype was recorded many times. The chain joins TRBV5-1 to TRBJ2-2, with 8 bases that match TRBD2. With V trimmed by 4 bases and J by 5 bases, 10 bases remained unmatched. CDR1 is SGHRS, CDR2 YFSETQ, per germline. This CDR3 region has 16 residues. The CDR3 reads CASSPRASGLTGELFF. CDR3 sequence (DNA): TGCGCCAGCAGCCCGCGTGCTAGCGGGCTAACCGGGGAGCTGTTTTTT.

V is TRBV11-3 and J is TRBJ2-1; possibly TRBD2 for D (7 bases). Germline V gives CDR1 SGHNT, CDR2 YENEEA. V was pared by 4 bases and J by 6 bases, with 13 bases between. The CDR3 is made up of 14 amino acids. The DNA for the CDR3 is TGTGCCAGCAGCTATACGGGGGGCTTCAATGAGCAGTTCTTC. It encodes CASSYTGGFNEQFF.

This clonotype has ten or more counts. The chain has TRBV12-5 and TRBJ1-5, with D possibly being TRBD1 (5 bases). V lost 5 bases, J lost 4 bases, and 9 bases lay in between. CDR1 and CDR2 (germline): LGHNT, FRNRAP. The length of the CDR3 is 13 residues. In nucleotides, the CDR3 is TGTGCTAGTGGTGACGGGGGGAATCAGCCCCAGCATTTT. Amino acids: CASGDGGNQPQHF.

This clonotype was seen a handful of times. V is TRBV5-5 and J is TRBJ2-1; 9 nucleotides agree with TRBD1. Trimming removed 4 bases from V and 9 bases from J; junction bases left unmatched: 5. This CDR3 region has 13 residues. CDR1 and CDR2 from the germline V gene are SGHKS and YYEKEE (reference sequence). CDR3 sequence (DNA): TGTGCCAGCAGCCGGGACAGGGCGGGTGAGCAGTTCTTC. Its protein is CASSRDRAGEQFF.

There are many counts of this clonotype. The J gene is TRBJ2-1, the V gene TRBV19; 10 bases are a match to TRBD2. Germline V gene sequence: CDR1 LNHDA, CDR2 SQIVND (reference sequence). The CDR3 length is 17 residues. V lost 3 bases and J lost 2; bases outside the gene matches: 7. This chain's CDR3 is CASSIGGSGRAYNEQFF. CDR3 nucleotides: TGTGCCAGTAGTATTGGGGGCAGCGGGAGGGCCTACAATGAGCAGTTCTTC.

This clonotype has only a few counts. The chain employs TRBV28 and TRBJ2-7, with D maybe TRBD2 (5 bases). Germline CDR1 MDHEN, CDR2 SYDVKM. V was cut by 4 bases and J by 4 bases, with 14 bases left in between. The CDR3 runs to 14 residues. CDR3 coding DNA: TGTGCCAGCAGTTCCTCTCTTACTAGTTACGAGCAGTACTTC. Encoded protein: CASSSSLTSYEQYF.

This clonotype was found many times. This chain connects TRBV28 to TRBJ2-2; the D gene is possibly TRBD1 (5 bases). The V end was cut by 1 base, the J end by 9 bases, with 12 bases between. CDR1 MDHEN and CDR2 SYDVKM come from the germline V gene. The CDR3 extends over 14 amino acids. The CDR3 is CASSLSPGLRELFF. CDR3 nucleotide sequence: TGTGCCAGCAGTTTATCTCCAGGGCTGCGGGAGCTGTTTTTT.

This clonotype appeared many times. The V gene is TRBV20-1, the J gene TRBJ2-1; TRBD2 matches at 7 bases. CDR1 and CDR2 from the germline V gene are DFQATT and SNEGSKA (reference sequence). Germline trimming cut 3 bases from V and 3 bases from J; bases unmatched to any gene: 5. The length of the CDR3 is 14 residues. CDR3 region: CSASGRAVYNEQFF. CDR3 in DNA: TGCAGTGCTAGTGGGAGGGCGGTCTACAATGAGCAGTTCTTC.

At least ten counts were recorded for this clonotype. This chain connects TRBV7-2 to TRBJ1-6, with unresolved D. The V end lost 1 base, the J end lost 8 bases, and 6 bases lay between the germline ends. Germline CDR1 and CDR2: SGHTA and FQGNSA. CDR3 length: 13 amino acids. CDR3 bases: TGTGCCAGCAGCTTAGTGATGGATTCACCCCTCCACTTT. As protein: CASSLVMDSPLHF.

Concerning this clonotype: This may arise from a read error, as a much more abundant clone is one base away. The V and J genes are TRBV11-1 and TRBJ2-1; TRBD1 might be the D (5 bases). Germline CDR1 reads SGHAT; CDR2 reads FQDESV (reference sequence). The length of the CDR3 is 13 residues. CDR3 loop: CTSSLGAGNEQFF. In DNA, the CDR3 is TGTACCAGCAGCTTAGGGGCAGGCAATGAGCAGTTCTTC.

This clonotype showed up many times. In nucleotides, the CDR3 is TGTGCCGCCCAAATGACTAGCGGTTCGACAGATACGCAGTATTTT. This encodes CAAQMTSGSTDTQYF. The chain uses TRBV30 and TRBJ2-3; 9 nucleotides match TRBD2. V trimming: 8 bases; J trimming: 3 bases; junction bases outside the gene matches: 12. The CDR3 runs 15 residues. CDR1 GTSNPN and CDR2 SVGIG come from the germline V gene (reference sequence).

This clonotype was counted at least ten times. The chain employs TRBV3-1 and TRBJ1-1; TRBD1 matches at 9 bases. CDR1 and CDR2 (germline): LGHDT, YNNKEL (reference sequence). The CDR3 loop spans 14 amino acids. With 1 base clipped from V and 6 bases from J, the junction kept 3 bases outside the gene matches. CDR3 residues: CASSQARQGAEAFF. The CDR3 DNA sequence: TGTGCCAGCAGCCAAGCCCGACAGGGGGCTGAAGCTTTCTTT. Based on the CDR3 plus reference TRBV3-1 and TRBJ1-1, the full variable domain is DTAVSQTPKYLVTQMGNDKSIKCEQNLGHDTMYWYKQDSKKFLKIMFSYNNKELIINETVPNRFSPKSPDKAHLNLHINSLELGDSAVYFCASSQARQGAEAFFGQGTRLTVV.

The rearrangement uses TRBV25-1 and TRBJ2-4; 14 nucleotides align to TRBD2. Germline V CDR1 and CDR2: MGHDK, SYGVNS. This CDR3 region has 20 residues. The V gene end was trimmed by 4 bases and the J gene end by 0 bases; junction bases not matched to a gene: 11. The CDR3 is CASSGPGTSGSVLAKNIQYF. The CDR3 nucleotides read TGTGCCAGCAGTGGCCCCGGGACTAGCGGGAGCGTCCTAGCCAAAAACATTCAGTACTTC.

The chain employs TRBV9 and TRBJ1-4; D might be TRBD1 (6 bases). V shed 3 bases and J shed 6 bases, with 15 bases lying between them. Germline CDR1 SGDLS, CDR2 YYNGEE. The CDR3 consists of 15 residues. The CDR3: CASSGPDRMDEKLFF. Written as DNA, the CDR3 is TGTGCCAGCAGCGGTCCTGACAGGATGGATGAAAAACTGTTTTTT.

The V call is TRBV6-1, the J call TRBJ1-2; perhaps TRBD1 as D (6 bases). CDR3 length: 14 residues. V lost 11 bases, J lost 4 bases, and 20 bases lay in between. Germline CDR1 reads MNHNS; CDR2 reads SASEGT. The CDR3: CALSPVDSLYGYTF. The CDR3 DNA reads TGTGCCCTCAGCCCGGTGGACAGCCTCTATGGCTACACCTTC.